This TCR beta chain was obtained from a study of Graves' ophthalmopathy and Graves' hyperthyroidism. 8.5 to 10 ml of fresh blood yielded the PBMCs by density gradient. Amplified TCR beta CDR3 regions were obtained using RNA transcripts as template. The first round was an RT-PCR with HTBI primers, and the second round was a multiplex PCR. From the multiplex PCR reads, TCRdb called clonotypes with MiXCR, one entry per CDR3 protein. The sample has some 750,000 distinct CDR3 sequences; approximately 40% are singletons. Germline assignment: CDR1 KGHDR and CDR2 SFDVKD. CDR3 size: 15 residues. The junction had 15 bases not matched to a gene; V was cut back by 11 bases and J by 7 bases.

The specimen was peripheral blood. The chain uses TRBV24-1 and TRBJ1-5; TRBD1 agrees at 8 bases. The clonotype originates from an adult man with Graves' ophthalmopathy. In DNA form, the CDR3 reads TGTGCCAGCGTGCCCCGACAGGGGATCAAACAGCCCCAGCATTTT. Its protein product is CASVPRQGIKQPQHF.